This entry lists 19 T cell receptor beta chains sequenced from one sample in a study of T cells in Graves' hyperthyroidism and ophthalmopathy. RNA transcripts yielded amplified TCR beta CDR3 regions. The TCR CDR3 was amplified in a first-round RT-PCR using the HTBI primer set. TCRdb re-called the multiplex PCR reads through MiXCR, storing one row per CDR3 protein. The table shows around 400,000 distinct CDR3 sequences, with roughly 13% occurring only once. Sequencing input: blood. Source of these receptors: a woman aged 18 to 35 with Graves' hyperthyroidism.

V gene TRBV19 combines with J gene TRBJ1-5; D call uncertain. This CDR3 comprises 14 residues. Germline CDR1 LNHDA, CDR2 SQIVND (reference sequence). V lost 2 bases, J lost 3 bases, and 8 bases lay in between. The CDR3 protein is CASSISQNNQPQHF. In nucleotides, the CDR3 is TGTGCCAGTAGTATATCCCAGAACAATCAGCCCCAGCATTTT.

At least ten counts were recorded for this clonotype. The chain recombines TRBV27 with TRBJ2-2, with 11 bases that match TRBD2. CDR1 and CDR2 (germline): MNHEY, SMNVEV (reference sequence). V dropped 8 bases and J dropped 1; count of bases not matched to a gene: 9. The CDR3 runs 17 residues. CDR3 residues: CASRSGTSGLNTGELFF. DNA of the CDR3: TGTGCCAGCCGTTCCGGGACTAGCGGACTGAACACCGGGGAGCTGTTTTTT.

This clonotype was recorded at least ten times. Here the CDR3 reads CASSPTKNIQYF. CDR3 in DNA: TGTGCCAGCAGCCCCACCAAAAACATTCAGTACTTC. The chain employs TRBV12-3 or TRBV12-4 and TRBJ2-4, with D hard to call. This CDR3 spans 12 amino acids. Trimming cost V 6 bases and J 2 bases, with 5 bases left between them.

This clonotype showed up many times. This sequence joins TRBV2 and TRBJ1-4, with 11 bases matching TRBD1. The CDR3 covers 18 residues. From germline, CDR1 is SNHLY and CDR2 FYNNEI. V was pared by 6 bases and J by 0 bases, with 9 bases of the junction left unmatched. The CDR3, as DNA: TGTGCCAGCAGGCCTATCCCGGGACAGGGGGCAACTAATGAAAAACTGTTTTTT. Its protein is CASRPIPGQGATNEKLFF.

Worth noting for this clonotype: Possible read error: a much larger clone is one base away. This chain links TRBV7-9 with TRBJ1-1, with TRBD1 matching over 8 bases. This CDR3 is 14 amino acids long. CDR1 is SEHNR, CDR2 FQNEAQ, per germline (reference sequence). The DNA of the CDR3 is TGTGTCAGCGACCGGACAGGGATGAACACTGAAGCTTTCTTT. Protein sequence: CVSDRTGMNTEAFF.

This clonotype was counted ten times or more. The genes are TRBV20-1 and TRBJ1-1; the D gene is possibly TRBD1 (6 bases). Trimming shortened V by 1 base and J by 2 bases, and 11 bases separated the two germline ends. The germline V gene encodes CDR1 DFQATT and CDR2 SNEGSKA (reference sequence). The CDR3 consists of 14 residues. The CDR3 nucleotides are TGCAGTGCTAGAGCTAAGGGGGGCAACACTGAAGCTTTCTTT. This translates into CSARAKGGNTEAFF.

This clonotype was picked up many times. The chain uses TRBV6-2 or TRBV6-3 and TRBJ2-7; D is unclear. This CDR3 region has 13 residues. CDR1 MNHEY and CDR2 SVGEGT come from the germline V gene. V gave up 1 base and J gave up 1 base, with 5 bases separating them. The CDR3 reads CASSYYGSYEQYF. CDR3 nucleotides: TGTGCCAGCAGTTACTACGGATCCTACGAGCAGTACTTC.

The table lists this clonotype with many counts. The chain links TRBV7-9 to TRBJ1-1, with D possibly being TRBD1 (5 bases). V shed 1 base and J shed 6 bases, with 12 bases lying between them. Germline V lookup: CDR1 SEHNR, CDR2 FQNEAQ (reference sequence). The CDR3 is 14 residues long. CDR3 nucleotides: TGTGCCAGCAGCTTAGGGGGCACCCTAGCTGAAGCTTTCTTT. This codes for CASSLGGTLAEAFF.

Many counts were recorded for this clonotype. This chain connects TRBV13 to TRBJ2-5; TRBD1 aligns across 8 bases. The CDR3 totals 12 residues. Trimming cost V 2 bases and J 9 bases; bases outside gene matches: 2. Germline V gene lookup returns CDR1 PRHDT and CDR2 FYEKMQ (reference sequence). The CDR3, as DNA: TGTGCCAGCAGCTTATACAGGGGGGCCCAGTACTTC. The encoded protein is CASSLYRGAQYF.

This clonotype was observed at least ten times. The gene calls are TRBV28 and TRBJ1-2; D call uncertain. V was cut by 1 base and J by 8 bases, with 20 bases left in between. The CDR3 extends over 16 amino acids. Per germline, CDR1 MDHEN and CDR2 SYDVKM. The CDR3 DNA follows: TGTGCCAGCAGTTTATCGCTGGTTGACGGTGATCGAGGCTACACCTTC. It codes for CASSLSLVDGDRGYTF.

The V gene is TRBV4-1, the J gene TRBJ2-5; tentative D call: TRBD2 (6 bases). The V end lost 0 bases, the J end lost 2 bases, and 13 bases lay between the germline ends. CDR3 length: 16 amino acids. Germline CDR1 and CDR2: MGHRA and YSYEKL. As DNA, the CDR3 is TGCGCCAGCAGCCAAGATAGGAGGGGACTGCAAGAGACCCAGTACTTC. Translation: CASSQDRRGLQETQYF.

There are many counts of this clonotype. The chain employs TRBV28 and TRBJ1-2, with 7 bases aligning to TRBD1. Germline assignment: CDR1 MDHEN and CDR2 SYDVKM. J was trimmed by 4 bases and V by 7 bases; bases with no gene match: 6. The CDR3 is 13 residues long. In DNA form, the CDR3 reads TGTGCCAGCACCTCGGACAGGATCTATGGCTACACCTTC. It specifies CASTSDRIYGYTF.

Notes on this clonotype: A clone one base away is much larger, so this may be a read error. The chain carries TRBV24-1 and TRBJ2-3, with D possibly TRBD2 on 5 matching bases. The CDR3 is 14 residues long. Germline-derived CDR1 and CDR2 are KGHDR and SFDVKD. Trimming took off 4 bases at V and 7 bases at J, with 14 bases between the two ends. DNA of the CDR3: TGTGCCACCAGTGACCGCGGGCCTCCAAATACGCAGTATTTT. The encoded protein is CATSDRGPPNTQYF.

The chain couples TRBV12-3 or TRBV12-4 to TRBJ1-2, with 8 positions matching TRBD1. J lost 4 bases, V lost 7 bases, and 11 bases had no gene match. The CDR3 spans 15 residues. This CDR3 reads CASTPGQGAGYGYTF. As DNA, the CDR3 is TGTGCCAGCACCCCGGGGCAGGGGGCAGGCTATGGCTACACCTTC.

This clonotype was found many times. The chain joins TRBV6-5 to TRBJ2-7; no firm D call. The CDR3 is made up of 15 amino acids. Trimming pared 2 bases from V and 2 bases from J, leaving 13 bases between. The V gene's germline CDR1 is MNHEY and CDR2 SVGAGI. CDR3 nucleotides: TGTGCCAGCAGTTACGGACCCCCGGGCACCTACGAGCAGTACTTC. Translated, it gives CASSYGPPGTYEQYF.

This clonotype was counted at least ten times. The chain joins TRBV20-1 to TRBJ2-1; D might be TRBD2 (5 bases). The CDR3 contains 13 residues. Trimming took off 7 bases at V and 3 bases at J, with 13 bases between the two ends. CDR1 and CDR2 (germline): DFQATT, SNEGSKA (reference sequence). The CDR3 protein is CSGVARDYNEQFF. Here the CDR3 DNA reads TGCAGTGGTGTTGCTCGGGACTACAATGAGCAGTTCTTC.

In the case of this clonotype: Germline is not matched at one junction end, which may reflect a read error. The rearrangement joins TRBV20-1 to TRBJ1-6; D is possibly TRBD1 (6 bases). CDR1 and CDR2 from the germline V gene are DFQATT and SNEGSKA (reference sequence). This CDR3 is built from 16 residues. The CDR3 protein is CSANHWVQGSVSSLHF. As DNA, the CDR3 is TGCAGTGCCAACCATTGGGTGCAGGGGTCAGTTTCATCCCTCCACTTT.

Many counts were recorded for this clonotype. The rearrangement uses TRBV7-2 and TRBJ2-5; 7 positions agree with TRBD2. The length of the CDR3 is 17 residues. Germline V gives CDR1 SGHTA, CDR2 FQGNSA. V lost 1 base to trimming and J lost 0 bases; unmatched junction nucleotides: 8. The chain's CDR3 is CASSLVGSGAYQETQYF. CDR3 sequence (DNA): TGTGCCAGCAGCTTAGTGGGGAGCGGGGCGTACCAAGAGACCCAGTACTTC. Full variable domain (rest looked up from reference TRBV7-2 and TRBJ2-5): GAGVSQSPSNKVTEKGKDVELRCDPISGHTALYWYRQSLGQGLEFLIYFQGNSAPDKSGLPSDRFSAERTGGSVSTLTIQRTQQEDSAVYLCASSLVGSGAYQETQYFGPGTRLLVL.

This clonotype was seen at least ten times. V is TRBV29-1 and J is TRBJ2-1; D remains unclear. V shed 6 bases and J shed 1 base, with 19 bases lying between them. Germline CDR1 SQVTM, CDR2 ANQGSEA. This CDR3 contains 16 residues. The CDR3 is CSVADPVVRSYNEQFF. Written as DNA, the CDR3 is TGCAGCGTCGCAGACCCCGTAGTTAGGTCCTACAATGAGCAGTTCTTC.